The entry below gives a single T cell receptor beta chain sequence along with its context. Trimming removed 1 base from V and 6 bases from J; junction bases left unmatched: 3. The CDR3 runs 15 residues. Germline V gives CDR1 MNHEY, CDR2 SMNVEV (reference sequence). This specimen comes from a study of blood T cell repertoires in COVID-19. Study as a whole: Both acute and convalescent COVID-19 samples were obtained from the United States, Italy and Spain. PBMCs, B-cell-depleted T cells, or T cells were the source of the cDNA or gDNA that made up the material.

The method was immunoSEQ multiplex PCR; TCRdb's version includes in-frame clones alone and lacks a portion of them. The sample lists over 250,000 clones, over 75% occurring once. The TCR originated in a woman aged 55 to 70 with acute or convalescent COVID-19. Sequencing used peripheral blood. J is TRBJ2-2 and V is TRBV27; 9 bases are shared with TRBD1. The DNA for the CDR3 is TGTGCCAGCAGTTTATTGGGGACAGGGTCCGGGGAGCTGTTTTTT. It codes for CASSLLGTGSGELFF.